The sequence of this TCR beta chain was determined in a study of response to subunit inactivated influenza vaccine. Broader study findings: After each seasonal influenza vaccination, few new T cells are recruited, the authors suggested.

TCRdb passed the RT-PCR reads through MiXCR, listing each CDR3 protein once. The sample has 290,000 or so distinct CDR3 sequences, about 20% seen once. CDR1 SGHVS and CDR2 FNYEAQ come from the germline V gene. Trimming took 7 bases from V and 6 from J, leaving 19 bases between them. The CDR3 spans 15 residues. Points on this clonotype: The antigen is undetermined.

The receptor comes from a man in his fifties or sixties who received an inactivated influenza vaccine. The J gene is TRBJ2-1, the V gene TRBV7-6; D may be TRBD1 (6 bases). The sample was PBMCs from blood, taken about 19 months after vaccination. CDR3 nucleotides: TGTGCCAGCACCTCTCCCGGGACACCGGGCAATGAGCAGTTCTTC. This sequence encodes CASTSPGTPGNEQFF.